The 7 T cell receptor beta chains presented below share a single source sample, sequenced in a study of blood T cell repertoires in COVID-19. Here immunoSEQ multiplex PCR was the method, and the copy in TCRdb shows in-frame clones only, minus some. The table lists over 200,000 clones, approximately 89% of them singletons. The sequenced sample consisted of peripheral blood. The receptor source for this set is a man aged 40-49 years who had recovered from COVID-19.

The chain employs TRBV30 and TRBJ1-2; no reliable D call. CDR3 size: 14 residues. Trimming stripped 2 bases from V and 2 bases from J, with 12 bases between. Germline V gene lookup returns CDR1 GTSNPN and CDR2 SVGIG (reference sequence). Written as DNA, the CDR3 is TGTGCCTGGAGTCCTCCAGCGTGGAACTATGGCTACACCTTC. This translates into CAWSPPAWNYGYTF.

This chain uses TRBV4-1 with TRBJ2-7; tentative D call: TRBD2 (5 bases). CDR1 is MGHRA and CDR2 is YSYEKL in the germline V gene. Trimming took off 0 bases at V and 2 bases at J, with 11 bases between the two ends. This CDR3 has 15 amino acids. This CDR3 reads CASSQETGSTYEQYF. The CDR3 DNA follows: TGCGCCAGCAGCCAAGAAACGGGGAGTACCTACGAGCAGTACTTC.

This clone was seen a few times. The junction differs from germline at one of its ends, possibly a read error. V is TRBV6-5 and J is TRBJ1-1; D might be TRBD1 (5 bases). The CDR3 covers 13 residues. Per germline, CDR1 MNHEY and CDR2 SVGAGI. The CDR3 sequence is CASRYSRDTEAFF. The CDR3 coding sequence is TGTGCCAGCAGGTACTCCAGGGACACTGAAGCTTTCTTT.

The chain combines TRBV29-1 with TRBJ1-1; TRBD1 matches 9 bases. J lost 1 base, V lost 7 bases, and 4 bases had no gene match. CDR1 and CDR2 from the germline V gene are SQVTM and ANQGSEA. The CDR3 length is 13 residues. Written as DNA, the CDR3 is TGCAGCGCCTCGGGACAGGGGAACACTGAAGCTTTCTTT. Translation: CSASGQGNTEAFF.

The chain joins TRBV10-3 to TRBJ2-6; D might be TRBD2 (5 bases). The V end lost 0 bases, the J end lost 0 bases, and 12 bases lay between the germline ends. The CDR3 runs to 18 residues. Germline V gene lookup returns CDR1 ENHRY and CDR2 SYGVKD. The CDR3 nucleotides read TGTGCCATCAGTGAGTCGCTCTCTGCGGGCTCTGGGGCCAACGTCCTGACTTTC. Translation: CAISESLSAGSGANVLTF.

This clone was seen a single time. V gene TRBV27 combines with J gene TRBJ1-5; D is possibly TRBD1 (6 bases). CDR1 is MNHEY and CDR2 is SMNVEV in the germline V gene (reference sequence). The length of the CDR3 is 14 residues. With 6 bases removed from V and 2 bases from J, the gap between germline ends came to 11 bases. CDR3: CASSRRTGNQPQHF. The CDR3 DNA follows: TGTGCCAGCAGCCGCAGGACAGGCAATCAGCCCCAGCATTTT.

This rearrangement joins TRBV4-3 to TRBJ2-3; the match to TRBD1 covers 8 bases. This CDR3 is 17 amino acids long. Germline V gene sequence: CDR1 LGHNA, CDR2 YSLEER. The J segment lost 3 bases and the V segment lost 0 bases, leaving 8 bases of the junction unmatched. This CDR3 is CASSQDPPGGATDTQYF. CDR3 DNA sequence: TGCGCCAGCAGCCAAGATCCCCCAGGGGGCGCGACAGATACGCAGTATTTT.